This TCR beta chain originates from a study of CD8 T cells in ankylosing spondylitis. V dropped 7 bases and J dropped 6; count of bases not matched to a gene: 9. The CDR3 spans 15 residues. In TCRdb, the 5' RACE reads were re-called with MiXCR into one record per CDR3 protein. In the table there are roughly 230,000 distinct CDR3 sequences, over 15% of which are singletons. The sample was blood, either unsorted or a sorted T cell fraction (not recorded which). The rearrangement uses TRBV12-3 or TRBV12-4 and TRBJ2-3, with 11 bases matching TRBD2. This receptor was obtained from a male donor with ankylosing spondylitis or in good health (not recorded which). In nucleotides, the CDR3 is TGTGCCAGCAAGACGGGACTAGCGGTCCGGGATACGCAGTATTTT. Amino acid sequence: CASKTGLAVRDTQYF.